This T cell receptor beta chain was sequenced in a study of T cells in Graves' hyperthyroidism and ophthalmopathy (dated by TCRdb to the late 2010s). The study in broad terms: Peripheral blood was collected at initial diagnosis, before any treatment. To identify distinguishing TCR V-J signatures, a discovery cohort of some 99 patients was used, comprising some 45 with Graves' ophthalmopathy and 57 with stable Graves' hyperthyroidism. Prospective prediction of ophthalmopathy was tested in an independent validation cohort consisting of 18 to 20 hyperthyroidism patients and around 16 patients who later progressed to ophthalmopathy. In addition, the study compared T-cell repertoires in thyroid tissue and in blood from five or six Graves' hyperthyroidism patients. The approximately 100 discovery patients were randomly divided into training and test sets at a 7:3 ratio. After blood sampling, hyperthyroidism patients were treated with methimazole at a starting dose of 30 mg daily, and ophthalmopathy patients were treated with high-dose intravenous methylprednisolone. The paper describes TCR Vbeta CDR3 sequencing of 140 or so peripheral blood samples, made up of roughly 40 ophthalmopathy patients, some 80 hyperthyroidism patients and some 17 progressor patients. What the authors observed across the whole study: Most expanded thyroid clonotypes (frequency above 0.001) were also detected in blood, a finding suggesting that blood repertoires may reflect thyroid immune responses. In validation, the model predicted progression to ophthalmopathy with approximately 69% sensitivity and about 72% specificity, a median of about 6 months before onset. No statistical method was used to set the sample size in advance, and investigators knew the group allocation. A 13 V-J signature model separated ophthalmopathy from stable hyperthyroidism, with around 88% sensitivity and approximately 81% specificity in cross-validation and 80%/75% in testing.

The TCR beta CDR3 regions were amplified from the RNA transcripts. For the first round of RT-PCR on the TCR CDR3, the HTBI primer set was used together with the Qiagen OneStep RT-PCR kit. Libraries were constructed in a second round of multiplex PCR, after which size selection and purification were carried out. Paired-end sequencing of the libraries was performed with 100 bp reads on an Illumina HiSeq2000. The study's own analysis went as follows. SOAPnuke was used to process the raw data, removing reads that contained adapters or uncalled bases, had a mean Phred below 15, or lacked an exact match to the constant primer or identifier. High-quality paired reads were merged with COPE v1.2.5, and unique nucleotide sequences were defined as clonotypes. MiTCR v1.1 was used to align the clonotypes against IMGT TRBV, TRBD and TRBJ reference segments. The analysis was restricted to V-J combinations with a frequency above 0.0001, which together covered 99.2% of the repertoires. The TCS score was defined as the ratio of F50 (clonal expansion) to E x V (chaos), calculated using BLOSUM62-based TCRdist between CDR3 peptides within each V-J. Welch's t-statistics and random forest reduced 500 to 650 V-J features to about 12, which were used in a naive Bayes classifier (R e1071). TCRdb took the public reads, trimmed them with fastp at Q25, ran MiXCR for clone calling and kept in-frame beta chains. Entries are consolidated by CDR3 protein sequence, retaining the most common genes and DNA. TCRdb's processing, not the study's, gives the V and J calls here. Across this sample there are 600,000 or so distinct CDR3 sequences, with around 14% seen only once. The ten largest make up more than 6% of the sample.

The CDR1 and CDR2 encoded by the germline V gene are SGHTA and FQGNSA. V gives up 3 bases and J gives up 0 bases, and the segment between their germline ends measures 33 bases. The CDR3, from cysteine to phenylalanine, totals 23 residues. CDR3 DNA only is kept here, 69 bases in frame from base 1. A few counts support this clonotype. Which antigen it targets is not known. Per-base qualities were not stored, and no clone one base away is much larger. Moderately to severely active disease, a Clinical Activity Score of at least 3, a NOSPECS grade of at least 4, and a duration under 3 months were present in ophthalmopathy patients. Patients with uncontrolled infections, other autoimmune diseases, pregnancy or lactation were excluded. Clinical symptoms, serum thyroxine and TRAb, thyroid ultrasound, and orbital computed tomography formed the basis for the diagnoses. PBMCs were isolated from approximately 10 ml of fresh peripheral blood by Ficoll-Paque density gradient centrifugation. Trizol reagent was used to extract total RNA, and RNA quality was then checked on an Agilent 2100 Bioanalyzer.

The chain joins TRBV7-2 to TRBJ2-1, and TRBD1 may be the D gene, going by 9 matching bases. This TCR came from a woman between 18 and 30 years old with Graves' ophthalmopathy. Specimen: blood. For the CDR3, the sequence is CASSLARTGESRGTRLSYNEQFF. In nucleotides, the sequence is TGTGCCAGCAGCTTGGCCCGGACAGGGGAAAGCCGGGGGACTAGGCTCTCCTACAATGAGCAGTTCTTC.